This entry is about one T cell receptor beta chain. The target antigen is unknown. The data stem from a study of shared clonotypes between healthy human individuals. Over several immunoSEQ plates, each subset's genomic DNA was distributed in even portions. Some clones are missing from TCRdb's copy, which holds only in-frame ones; the method was immunoSEQ multiplex PCR. The table shows 2 million to 2.5 million clones, with 80% to 95% occurring only once. Study-wide results and caveats: With a few donors compared, around 5% of naive CD4 clonotypes were shared.

Germline CDR1 is SGHVS and CDR2 is FQNEAQ. The CDR3 is made up of 16 amino acids. V shed 5 bases and J 3 bases; nucleotides not matched to a gene: 10. This receptor was taken from a man between 18 and 29 years old in good health. Some clones in this sample may be carry-over from other donors' samples. Sequenced sample: naive CD4+ T cells from PBMCs. The subset is: CD45RA+ positively selected. The chain couples TRBV7-8 to TRBJ2-7; 10 bases are a match to TRBD2. The CDR3 DNA reads TGTGCCAGCAGCCATACAAGACTAGCGGGCAACTACGAGCAGTACTTC. Encoded protein: CASSHTRLAGNYEQYF.